Sequencing of this TCR beta chain was carried out in a study of blood T cell repertoires in COVID-19 (TCRdb year 2020). Background on the whole study: Samples covering the acute and convalescent phases of COVID-19 were provided by collaborators in the United States, Italy and Spain. The material from the prospective study consisted of cDNA or gDNA derived from T cells, B-cell-depleted T cells, or PBMCs. Subjects who had been exposed to COVID-19, were actively infected with it, or had recovered from it provided the deeply sampled blood TCRbeta repertoires that made up the dataset. The repertoires were made available in a free public database intended to serve as a resource for research on the immune response to SARS-CoV-2. The samples were drawn from the first 160 participants of the ongoing ImmuneRACE study and from about 1,200 subjects provided by 6 global collaborators. A de-identified subject ID, COVID-19 status, age in years and sex were almost always included in the sample metadata. Where available, HLA class I and class II types were obtained from metadata supplied by the sample provider rather than from assay-based typing.

Each collaborating institution followed its own protocols to collect whole blood in K2EDTA tubes. For TCRbeta analysis, collaborator samples were shipped as frozen whole blood, as isolated PBMCs, or as DNA extracted from either sample type. From V the trimming removes 1 base and from J it removes 8 bases, while the gene matches leave 8 bases of the junction unaccounted for. The CDR3 runs 15 amino acids, cysteine and phenylalanine included. Just CDR3 DNA is preserved here, 45 bases in frame from base 1. CDR1 LGHNA and CDR2 YNFKEQ were looked up in the germline V gene. TCRbeta CDR3 regions were amplified from genomic DNA by means of the immunoSEQ Assay, a bias-controlled multiplex PCR. The paper's processing steps were these. The number of nucleated cells in each sample was estimated from the amplification of reference gene primers within the assay. Sequence reads were collapsed and filtered to measure the absolute abundance of every unique TCRbeta CDR3 rearrangement. For each sample, productive Simpson clonality was calculated as the square root of Simpson's diversity index over productive rearrangements. The source is immuneACCESS, and TCRdb retained only in-frame sequences with V and J called. Part of the clones is not carried over; for the studies checked, unresolved V genes explain less than half of this, and the remainder is unexplained. D and trimming come from the DNA, and the V and J calls and clone size come from that table. The sample data list approximately 170,000 clones, and around 86% of these were observed just once. Less than 3.5% of the sample comes from the top ten.

General findings and caveats noted by the study authors: The quantity of clinical and demographic metadata differed by source and by participant and was supplied without curation.

A remark on this clone: The antigen it recognizes is unknown. No quality values exist for individual bases; no much larger clone is one base distant.

Sequences were obtained from peripheral blood. This receptor was obtained from an older man with acute or convalescent COVID-19. The chain links TRBV4-2 with TRBJ2-1; TRBD2 aligns with 7 central bases. The nucleotide sequence is given as TGTGCCAGCAGCCAAGGTTCACCGGGGGGTGATGAGCAGTTCTTC. Translated, this is CASSQGSPGGDEQFF.